Reported below is one T cell receptor beta chain. This CDR3 comprises 15 residues. Germline V gene sequence: CDR1 SGDLS, CDR2 YYNGEE. Trimming cost V 0 bases and J 8 bases, with 15 bases left between them. In the original workflow: The authors estimated nucleated cell counts from reference gene primer amplification. Sequenced by immunoSEQ multiplex PCR; TCRdb stores in-frame clones only, minus some. V, J and clone size were drawn from that table, and D and trimming were deduced from the DNA. The data hold some 13,000 clones, with 80% to 90% observed a single time. The data stem from a study of blood T cell repertoires in COVID-19. Study-wide background: There were acute and convalescent COVID-19 samples, and they came from the United States, Italy and Spain. T cells, B-cell-depleted T cells, or PBMCs provided the cDNA or gDNA that served as material.

The rearrangement links TRBV9 to TRBJ2-1, with a possible D match to TRBD2 (7 bases). The source material was peripheral blood. The receptor was derived from a man older than 75 with acute or convalescent COVID-19. DNA of the CDR3: TGTGCCAGCAGCGTAGAATTACTAGGGGGGGATGAGCAGTTCTTC. It specifies CASSVELLGGDEQFF.